The T cell receptor beta chain described here comes from a study of metastatic and nonmetastatic thyroid tumors (dated by TCRdb to about 2020). At the level of the whole study: For patients with malignant and with benign thyroid disease, the researchers compared repertoires between peripheral blood samples and tumor or nodule tissue samples.

To note about this clone: What antigen it recognizes has not been identified. It has no much larger one-base neighbor in the sample; base qualities were not kept.

Libraries were constructed by PCR. For sequencing, an Illumina HiSeq 4000 was employed. High-throughput sequencing was used to profile the CDR3 region of the TCR beta-chain in every patient. Under the source paper's analysis protocol: A classifier to discriminate distant-metastatic papillary thyroid cancer patients was built from CDR3 differences across clinicopathological groups. The Shannon index was used to measure repertoire diversity, and the Morisita-Horn index was used to measure how similar tumor and blood repertoires were. The public reads were reprocessed in TCRdb via fastp at Q25 and MiXCR, keeping in-frame beta chains. For this entry, the V and J calls and clone size follow TCRdb and not the study's own pipeline. The sample table contains some 38,000 clones; only one count was recorded for approximately 20% of them. About 18% of the sample is taken by the ten largest. No treatment had been received by any patient before thyroid surgery. Using T-cell receptor beta sequencing, the study looked back at clinical samples from patients collected from the early 2010s to the late 2010s.

Broad study findings and their caveats: In both blood and tumor samples, TCR beta diversity was reported to be significantly higher in malignant tumors than in benign nodules.

Spanning cysteine to phenylalanine, the CDR3 consists of 13 amino acids. Kept here is only the CDR3 DNA, which spans 39 bases and is read in frame from base 1. V gives up 5 bases and J gives up 4 bases, and the segment between their germline ends measures 11 bases. For CDR1 and CDR2, the germline V gene lists SGHTA and FQGTGA. The sequence was obtained from a female donor with papillary thyroid cancer or a benign thyroid nodule (not recorded which). Some clones in this sample may be carry-over from other donors' samples. Sequences were obtained from blood. The chain links TRBV7-3 with TRBJ1-1; matching of 6 bases hints at TRBD1 as the D gene. The CDR3 reads CASSAGVSTEAFF. The base sequence is TGTGCCAGCAGCGCAGGGGTTAGCACTGAAGCTTTCTTT.